A single T cell receptor beta chain is shown here with its context. The table lists this clone with a few counts. There is no known antigen for this receptor. No base qualities exist here, and no much larger clone lies one base off it. The library was obtained by the immunoSEQ multiplex PCR assay. A mixture of 60 forward primers for TCR Vbeta segments and 13 reverse primers for TCR Jbeta segments was used in the multiplex PCR. The CDR3 region of rearranged TCR beta genes was amplified from genomic DNA with a multiplex PCR assay. The amplified TCR beta libraries were sequenced on the Illumina HiSeq System as 87-base-pair reads. Per the original workflow: A later analysis tallied around 82 million unique TCR beta chains across the 610 or so repertoires, and some 10 million of those chains were shared by two or more donors. To remove PCR and sequencing errors, raw reads were error-corrected and collapsed into unique sequences using a nearest-neighbor algorithm that merged closely related sequences. Alignment of CDR3 sequences to IMGT reference sequences was used to assign V, D and J gene segments. Each retained sequence needed at least a six-nucleotide match to both a V gene segment and a J gene segment. Rearrangements were classified as productive when the CDR3 lacked stop codons and remained in frame with V and J, and all other rearrangements were classified as non-productive. CDR3 was defined according to IMGT convention as the region running from the second conserved V-encoded cysteine to the conserved J-encoded phenylalanine. The earlier analysis of 587 of the donors excluded sequences that lacked an unambiguous match to a single V gene segment. In an earlier analysis of 450 to 750 of the donors, a V segment was called functional when productive rearrangements were above 56.7%, and segregating when the standard deviation between donors exceeded 5%. A statistical classification framework was built for diagnosing cytomegalovirus status from the catalog of TCR beta chain sequences. In a later analysis, TCR nucleotide sequences were compared against IMGT/GENE-DB human TR gene sequences so that V and J genes could be assigned. A later analysis assigned CDR3 sequences and most-parsimonious VDJ recombination scenarios with the TCRdist pipeline. In a later analysis, every TCR beta chain was defined by the combination of its CDR3 amino acid sequence and its V-gene family, and reads without a unique V-gene family were dropped. A later analysis removed several hundred highly shared, low-generation-probability nucleotide sequences to deal with suspected cross-contamination and a sequencing artifact. For each public chain, a later analysis derived a clonal expansion index from normalized ranks of inferred template counts within each repertoire. In a later analysis, generation probabilities were computed with a VDJ recombination model fitted to out-of-frame rearrangements, and the resulting probabilities were checked against IGoR. Hypergeometric tests were used in a later analysis to score TCR-TCR, TCR-HLA and TCR-CMV co-occurrence, with a repertoire-size bias correction applied to the TCR pairs. False discovery rates were estimated in a later analysis by permuting HLA or CMV assignments 20 times. A later analysis grouped co-occurring TCRs with DBSCAN, adding TCRdist sequence similarity when clustering within HLA-allele-positive subsets. Repertoires with fewer than 30,000 or more than 120,000 public chains, plus five repertoires with anomalous nucleotide sharing, were excluded from co-occurrence clustering. TCRdb provides this immuneACCESS table in a form limited to in-frame rearrangements. Some clones are lacking; in checked studies, under half of them reflect an unresolved V gene, and why the rest are absent is not known. V and J calls and clone size are those listed in that table; D and trimming were worked out from the DNA. The sample table shows 63,000 or so clones, and approximately 81% are seen once. 22% of the sample rests with the top ten.

The sample originates from a study of cytomegalovirus exposure and HLA in healthy donors (dated by TCRdb to about 2017). Context from the whole study: In an earlier analysis of under 750 of the donors, about 260 Gb of sequence data and roughly 100 million unique TCR beta sequences from 150 million to 200 million T cells were reported. Both class I and class II loci were covered by HLA typing, at four-digit resolution. In an earlier analysis of 500 to 650 of the donors, high-throughput TCR beta sequencing was used to judge whether each TCR beta V gene segment behaved as functional or pseudogenic. Typing coverage varied by locus: about 620-640 donors for A, B, C, DRB1 and DQB1; around 560 for DQA1; over 600 for DPA1; 450 to 480 for DPB1. In addition to the first cohort of 666 subjects, a separate validation cohort of over 90 different subjects was used. In a later analysis, previously published TCR beta repertoires from 500 to 750 donors were re-analyzed and high-resolution HLA genotyping was added so that TCR occurrence patterns could be studied. Roughly 5 DR-DQ haplotypes were handled as single units for association and clustering because linkage in the cohort was strong. The later analysis used no new phenotypic data to find candidate immune exposures, relying instead on TCR beta sequences and their occurrence across donors. Every discovery cohort repertoire had been produced on one sequencing platform. The T cell repertoires of under 700 subjects were profiled by immunosequencing and related to cytomegalovirus serostatus. The study was designed to test whether signatures of past pathogen exposure could be identified by cataloging public T cell receptors. On average, around 240,000 unique TCR beta nucleotide sequences were sequenced per donor among 398 genotyped donors of the cohort, with roughly 18% of those sequences being non-productive. An early release that covered about 600 HLA-typed donors contained approximately 300 gigabases of sequencing data and tens of millions of unique TCR sequences. Of the approximately 400 genotyped donors, over 70% fell in the genetic ancestry cluster associated with self-reported Caucasian donors. Donor age, sex, ethnicity and CMV serostatus were compiled alongside the repertoire data. To predict cytomegalovirus infection status, the study combined high-throughput TCR immunosequencing, statistical association of individual TCRs with disease status, and machine learning. In a later genetic analysis, genome-wide SNP genotypes for about three fifths of the roughly 670 donors were used, and that subset was treated as a discovery cohort. General findings and caveats noted by the study authors: Across donors, most TCR sequences were observed very rarely, whereas some public TCRs were present in many individuals. Most CMV-associated TCR beta chains appeared to be HLA-restricted in a later analysis, and the HLA associations seemed to be driven largely by CMV exposure. The earlier analysis of some 560 of the donors excluded roughly 16 rarely observed V segments, including chromosome 9 orphons, because counts were too low. A further reported finding was that TCR beta sequences accurately predicted the HLA-A and HLA-B alleles for most subjects in the first cohort. The only immune exposure information available for the cohort was CMV serostatus. Roughly uniform sequencing depth across donors was assumed in presence/absence analyses, although this assumption may not hold. HLA typing was unavailable for some donors at each locus, so association tests used only the typed subset. This cohort had only TCR beta chains sequenced, and the lack of alpha or paired-chain data limited which features could be detected. Broadly in line with IMGT annotations, most TCR beta V segments showed up in productive rearrangements about 90% or about 30% of the time in an earlier analysis of several hundred of the donors. A group of highly shared sequence variants was considered likely to be a technical artifact of the sequencing pipeline. In vitro tests confirmed that a few of the cytomegalovirus-associated TCR beta chains recognize cytomegalovirus antigens. An association between a missense DCLRE1C variant and V-gene and J-gene trimming of TCR beta chains was found in a later genetic analysis and replicated in an independent cohort. When HLA alleles, especially DR and DQ, strongly co-occurred, attributing TCR associations to individual alleles was difficult. In a later analysis, HLA-associated TCR beta chains were found to be more clonally expanded and to have lower generation probabilities than equally common non-associated chains. At a false discovery rate of 0.05, a later analysis linked about 17,000 TCR beta sequences to specific HLA alleles. The study gave a list of more than 150 TCR beta chains associated with cytomegalovirus. The authors suggested that the approach could potentially be generalized to other disease states and immunological phenotypes. According to a later genetic analysis, donors in an Asian-associated ancestry cluster had fewer N-insertions in productive TCRs than the approximately 700-donor mean. Cytomegalovirus status was reported to be diagnosed by the classifier with high specificity and sensitivity in both the original and validation cohorts. Correlated functional status among segregating V segments might be attributable to linkage disequilibrium, but an unknown experimental factor could not be ruled out. Some IMGT-functional V segments, including TRBV6-2 and TRBV6-3, could not be told apart with the 87-base-pair reads, so those segments were excluded. According to a later analysis, TCR association rates differed among HLA loci, with DRB1 alleles showing the most associated TCRs and HLA-C alleles showing the fewest. In a later analysis, several top co-occurrence clusters were reported to appear linked to parvovirus B19, influenza, CMV and Epstein-Barr virus.

Between the V and J ends, shortened by 5 bases and 3 bases respectively, the junction contains 8 bases. Based on the germline V gene, the CDR1 and CDR2 sequences are KGHSH and LQKENI. The CDR3 holds 13 amino acids from the cysteine to the phenylalanine. Here the CDR3 DNA is all that survives: 39 bases in frame from base 1. The cohort comprised 550 to 700 healthy bone marrow donors. At the time of sampling, every cohort member was nominally healthy, though immune exposures that went unrecorded were likely present. The donor tested CMV seropositive, placing the donor among the 250 to 300 seropositive members of the cohort. Every donor gave a peripheral blood sample, and the peripheral blood mononuclear cells from that sample were used for TCR beta sequencing. Genomic DNA was extracted from the blood cell samples with the Qiagen DNeasy Blood Extraction Kit.

The chain links TRBV18 with TRBJ1-5; too little of a D gene remains to name it. The sequence was collected from a woman in her 30s in good health and CMV-seropositive. Sequencing used PBMCs. Here is the DNA: TGTGCCAGCTCAGAGGTCCTCAATCAGCCCCAGCATTTT. Translated, it gives CASSEVLNQPQHF.